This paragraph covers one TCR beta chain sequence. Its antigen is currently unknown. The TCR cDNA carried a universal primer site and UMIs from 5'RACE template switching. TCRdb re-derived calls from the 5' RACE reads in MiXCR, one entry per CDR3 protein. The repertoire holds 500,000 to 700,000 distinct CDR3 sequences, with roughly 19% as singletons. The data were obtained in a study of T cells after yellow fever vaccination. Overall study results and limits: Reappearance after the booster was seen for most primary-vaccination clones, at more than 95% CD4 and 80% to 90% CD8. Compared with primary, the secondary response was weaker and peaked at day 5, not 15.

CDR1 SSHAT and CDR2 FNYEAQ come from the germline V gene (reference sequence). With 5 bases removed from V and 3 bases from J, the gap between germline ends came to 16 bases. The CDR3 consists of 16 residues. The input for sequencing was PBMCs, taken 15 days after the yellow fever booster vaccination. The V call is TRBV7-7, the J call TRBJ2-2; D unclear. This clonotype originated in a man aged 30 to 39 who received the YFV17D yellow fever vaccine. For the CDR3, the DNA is TGTGCCAGCAGCCTCTCCCGCGCTTCGGACACCGGGGAGCTGTTTTTT. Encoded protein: CASSLSRASDTGELFF.